One sample yielded the 12 T cell receptor beta chains listed below, sequenced in a study of CD8 T cells in ankylosing spondylitis. General study results and limits: What seemed typical of ankylosing spondylitis blood was a TCR beta motif built from about 8 highly homologous variants.

Their target antigens are unknown. TCRdb ran MiXCR on the 5' RACE reads and lists one entry per CDR3 protein. The table shows about 700,000 distinct CDR3 sequences, with 15% to 20% occurring only once. Source material: blood, either unsorted or a sorted T cell fraction (not recorded which). Receptors were obtained from a male donor with ankylosing spondylitis.

The chain recombines TRBV7-2 with TRBJ2-2; D unclear. Per germline, CDR1 SGHTA and CDR2 FQGNSA. Between the trimmed V and J ends, which lost 6 bases and 4 bases, there was a span of 12 bases. This CDR3 is built from 14 residues. This chain's CDR3 is CASRGWVGTGELFF. The CDR3 DNA reads as TGTGCCAGCAGAGGTTGGGTCGGCACCGGGGAGCTGTTTTTT.

This clonotype was seen many times. The chain links TRBV12-3 or TRBV12-4 to TRBJ1-3; D remains ambiguous. V was trimmed by 4 bases and J by 0 bases, leaving 1 base between them. The CDR3 consists of 12 residues. The DNA of the CDR3 is TGTGCCAGCAGTTACTCTGGAAACACCATATATTTT. The encoded protein is CASSYSGNTIYF.

V gene TRBV20-1 combines with J gene TRBJ2-3; the D call may be TRBD1 or TRBD2 (6 bases each). Deletions cut 0 bases from V and 4 bases from J, with 11 bases between. The germline V gene encodes CDR1 DFQATT and CDR2 SNEGSKA (reference sequence). The CDR3 totals 14 residues. This chain's CDR3 is CSARERGRADTQYF. In DNA form, the CDR3 reads TGCAGTGCTAGAGAACGGGGGCGAGCAGATACGCAGTATTTT.

This clonotype has at least ten counts. V and J are TRBV5-6 and TRBJ2-1, with D tentatively TRBD2 (5 bases). The CDR3 is 14 amino acids. V was shortened by 0 bases and J by 6 bases, with 10 bases between the two germline ends. The germline V gene has CDR1 SGHDT and CDR2 YYEEEE. The CDR3 loop is CASSLGLAGNEQFF. DNA of the CDR3: TGTGCCAGCAGCTTGGGGCTAGCTGGCAATGAGCAGTTCTTC.

The V and J genes are TRBV29-1 and TRBJ2-3; D call uncertain. CDR1 SQVTM and CDR2 ANQGSEA come from the germline V gene. This CDR3 contains 11 residues. The ends were cut back, 5 bases at V and 2 bases at J, with 5 bases in the middle. CDR3 sequence reads: CSVLLTDTQYF. CDR3 sequence (DNA): TGCAGCGTTCTCCTCACAGATACGCAGTATTTT.

This rearrangement joins TRBV18 to TRBJ2-1, with TRBD2 matching 10 bases. The V and J ends lost 0 bases and 3 bases, in that order; junction bases with no gene match: 2. The CDR3 is 16 amino acids. Germline lookup yields CDR1 KGHSH and CDR2 LQKENI. DNA of the CDR3: TGTGCCAGCTCACCACCACAGCGGGAGGGCTACAATGAGCAGTTCTTC. As protein: CASSPPQREGYNEQFF.

This clonotype has at least ten counts. The chain employs TRBV6-1 and TRBJ1-2, with no clear D. Trimming took off 3 bases at V and 4 bases at J, with 9 bases between the two ends. The germline CDR1 and CDR2 sequences are MNHNS and SASEGT. The CDR3 runs to 13 residues. The CDR3 sequence is CASSEAGSYGYTF. Written as DNA, the CDR3 is TGTGCCAGCAGTGAGGCAGGCAGCTATGGCTACACCTTC.

This chain uses TRBV6-1 with TRBJ1-2; D is unresolved. There are 13 residues in the CDR3. The V end was cut by 8 bases, the J end by 6 bases, with 16 bases between. Germline V gives CDR1 MNHNS, CDR2 SASEGT. The CDR3 here is CASRLAGNHGYTF. DNA for the CDR3: TGTGCCAGCCGATTGGCGGGGAATCATGGCTACACCTTC.

J is TRBJ2-1 and V is TRBV7-8; possibly TRBD2 for D (6 bases). This CDR3 is 17 amino acids long. Trimming cost V 3 bases and J 0 bases, with 15 bases left between them. Germline V gene sequence: CDR1 SGHVS, CDR2 FQNEAQ. The CDR3 is CASSFNPEGLSYNEQFF. The CDR3 DNA reads as TGTGCCAGCAGCTTCAACCCGGAGGGCCTCTCCTACAATGAGCAGTTCTTC.

The DNA of the CDR3 is TGTGCCAGCAGTCGGGACCGCATCTATGGCTACACCTTC. It specifies CASSRDRIYGYTF. J is TRBJ1-2 and V is TRBV6-2 or TRBV6-3; perhaps TRBD1 as D (5 bases). Germline V gene lookup returns CDR1 MNHEY and CDR2 SVGEGT. This CDR3 is 13 amino acids long. The V end was cut by 5 bases, the J end by 4 bases, with 11 bases between.

This clonotype has just a few counts. V and J are TRBV20-1 and TRBJ2-7; 9 positions match TRBD1. Unmatched junction bases numbered 8, after V lost 4 bases and J lost 7 bases. The CDR3 extends over 13 amino acids. Germline values: CDR1 DFQATT, CDR2 SNEGSKA (reference sequence). CDR3 sequence: CSAIITGGNEQYF. DNA for the CDR3: TGCAGTGCTATAATAACAGGGGGCAATGAGCAGTACTTC.

The chain carries TRBV27 and TRBJ2-7, with D perhaps matching TRBD2 (6 bases). Germline lookup yields CDR1 MNHEY and CDR2 SMNVEV (reference sequence). Deletions cut 6 bases from V and 1 base from J, with 10 bases between. The CDR3 is made up of 13 amino acids. CDR3 protein: CASRASASYEQYF. CDR3 nucleotides: TGTGCCAGCAGGGCTAGCGCTTCCTACGAGCAGTACTTC.